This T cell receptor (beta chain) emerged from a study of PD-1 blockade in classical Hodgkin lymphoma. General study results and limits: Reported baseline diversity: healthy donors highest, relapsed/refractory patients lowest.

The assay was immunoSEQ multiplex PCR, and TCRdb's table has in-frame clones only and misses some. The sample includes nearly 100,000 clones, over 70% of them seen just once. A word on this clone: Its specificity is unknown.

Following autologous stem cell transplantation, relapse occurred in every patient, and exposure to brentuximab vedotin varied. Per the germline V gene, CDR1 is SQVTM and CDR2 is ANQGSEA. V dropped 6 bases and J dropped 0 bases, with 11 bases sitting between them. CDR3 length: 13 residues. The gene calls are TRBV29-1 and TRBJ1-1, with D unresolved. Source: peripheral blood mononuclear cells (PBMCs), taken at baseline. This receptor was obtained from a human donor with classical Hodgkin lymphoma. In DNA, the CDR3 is TGCAGCGTGGGTTCTAGCCTGAACACTGAAGCTTTCTTT. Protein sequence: CSVGSSLNTEAFF.